This entry describes one TCR beta chain. On cycle 4 day 1 and cycle 7 day 1, as well as at baseline, blood was sampled. This sample was taken from a study of OX40 agonist ivuxolimab in advanced cancers. This CDR3 is built from 14 residues. V gave up 5 bases and J gave up 1 base; unmatched junction bases: 2. From germline, CDR1 is MNHEY and CDR2 SMNVEV (reference sequence). The table came from immunoSEQ multiplex PCR; TCRdb's copy has only in-frame clones and leaves some out. The profile covers roughly 73,000 clones, with around 88% appearing a single time and roughly 2.4% taken by the ten largest. Sample: CD4+ or CD8+ T cells sorted from blood, taken in a trial of the OX40 agonist ivuxolimab. The V gene is TRBV27, the J gene TRBJ2-3, with TRBD1 matching over 8 bases. This clonotype was obtained from an adult with an advanced solid tumor such as melanoma, head and neck, liver or kidney cancer. The CDR3 DNA sequence: TGTGCCAGCAGTCCGGGACAGGGCACAGATACGCAGTATTTT. Translated: CASSPGQGTDTQYF.